The rows below give T cell receptor beta chains drawn from one sample of a study of blood T cell repertoires in COVID-19. Sequencing was performed with immunoSEQ multiplex PCR; in TCRdb, only in-frame clones are kept and a portion is missing. The data hold approximately 61,000 clones, with over 70% observed a single time. Sequencing was performed on peripheral blood. The receptors stem from a human donor in a cohort sampled during active COVID-19. Each CDR3 is given with its conserved first and last residue. Fields, in order: V gene, D gene, CDR3 length, CDR3 protein. A D gene is named only where the DNA matches it firmly.

>TRBV5-4|TRBD1|18
CASSGDRGRKSSTDTQYF
>TRBV6-5|.|15
CASTPRTTHPYEQYF
>TRBV7-9|TRBD1|15
CASSPETGGETEAFF
>TRBV10-3|.|14
CAISDYLQGLEQYF
>TRBV28|.|16
CASSHAAGGKSSPLHF
>TRBV7-9|.|14
CASSLVTGKGTQYF
>TRBV19|.|13
CASSIGEADTQYF
>TRBV19|TRBD1|16
CASSGTGGRMTATQYF
>TRBV3-1/TRBV3-2|.|15
CASSQDEGERDTQYF
>TRBV5-1|TRBD2|15
CASSPSGGFIREQYF
>TRBV20-1|.|13
CSASRGGVYGYTF
>TRBV27|TRBD1|14
CASSYRGGNTEAFF
>TRBV5-4|.|15
CASSLELTSTDTQYF
>TRBV19|.|13
CASSIDRVGELFF
>TRBV19|.|14
CASRSQGGITEAFF
>TRBV5-1|.|13
CASSWEENTEAFF
>TRBV6-2/TRBV6-3|TRBD1|16
CASSYSRDRGDYGYTF
>TRBV5-4|.|14
CASSRDKVGAEQYF
>TRBV9|.|15
CASSVAGQGGGEQYF
>TRBV3-1/TRBV3-2|TRBD2|15
CASRWTSGSRNEQFF
>TRBV7-2|TRBD2|16
CASIPSGVSSYNEQFF
>TRBV10-3|TRBD1|16
CAISDGQGANTGELFF
>TRBV27|.|13
CASSPTTNSPLHF
>TRBV6-6|TRBD2|17
CASSPGIAGRLLDEQFF
>TRBV7-9|.|15
CASSLGGGLNSPLHF
>TRBV9|.|15
CASSVDGTHYNEQFF
>TRBV14|TRBD2|20
CASSPHRGLAGGRGTDTQYF
>TRBV9|.|15
CASTGTSVWGTEAFF
>TRBV18|.|15
CASSPKTAGNTEAFF
>TRBV6-2/TRBV6-3|TRBD1|15
CASSYGQGSNQPQHF
>TRBV10-2|TRBD1|15
CASSMNRGEDYGYTF
>TRBV3-1/TRBV3-2|TRBD1|15
CASSQVGQGKSPLHF
>TRBV5-1|TRBD2|17
CASSPASGSSSYNEQFF
>TRBV7-2|TRBD1|18
CASSFLTGGLSGANVLTF
>TRBV10-1|TRBD1|15
CASTNRTGGKNIQYF
>TRBV18|TRBD2|19
CASSPRHYSGTDQGGTQYF
>TRBV4-1|.|16
CASSQVWQGGSYEQYF
>TRBV5-1|.|14
CASSLSGRNTEAFF
>TRBV13|TRBD1|16
CASSPRSGGSTGELFF
>TRBV6-5|.|14
CASSYQAQNTEAFF
>TRBV28|TRBD1|14
CASRPGTDTYEQYF
>TRBV28|.|19
CASRPTPGVLGPSNQPQHF
>TRBV18|.|16
CASSPTQIKNTGELFF
>TRBV20-1|.|13
CSASEGGNTEAFF
>TRBV10-3|TRBD1|14
CAISYRDSSDTQYF
>TRBV21-1|.|14
CASSKYRGVQPQHF
>TRBV5-4|TRBD1|16
CASSHDRGGVNTEAFF
>TRBV5-1|.|15
CASSEGSGVGSPLHF
>TRBV19|.|14
CASQRVSGANVLTF
>TRBV6-5|TRBD2|14
CASKAGGPGDTQYF
>TRBV6-4|.|16
CASSPRLPANTGELFF
>TRBV3-1/TRBV3-2|TRBD1|16
CASSQSGRTGGYEQYF
>TRBV5-1|.|14
CASKTGENYEKLFF
>TRBV5-1|TRBD2|16
CASSLQTSGDHNEQFF